Shown below are 29 T cell receptor beta chains from a single sample sequenced in a study of blood T cell repertoires in COVID-19. Measured with immunoSEQ multiplex PCR; TCRdb has only the in-frame clones, and not every one. Among around 67,000 clones listed, around 90% were seen once. The sequencing input was peripheral blood. The origin of the receptors is a human donor in a cohort sampled during active COVID-19.

The V call is TRBV9, the J call TRBJ1-1; the match to TRBD1 covers 7 bases. Trimming removed 3 bases from V and 5 bases from J; junction bases left unmatched: 1. The CDR3 length is 12 residues. CDR1 SGDLS and CDR2 YYNGEE come from the germline V gene. The CDR3 loop reads CASSGRGTEAFF. The CDR3 DNA is TGTGCCAGCAGCGGCAGGGGGACTGAAGCTTTCTTT.

This clone was seen a single time. The V call is TRBV4-3, the J call TRBJ2-7, with D possibly TRBD2 on 5 matching bases. Per the germline V gene, CDR1 is LGHNA and CDR2 is YSLEER. The CDR3 extends over 14 amino acids. Trimming left V 1 base short and J 3 bases short, with 10 bases between. The CDR3 here is CASSQGSEVYEQYF. CDR3 DNA: TGCGCCAGCAGCCAAGGTAGCGAGGTCTACGAGCAGTACTTC.

The rearrangement joins TRBV11-2 to TRBJ2-7, with 11 bases fitting TRBD2. The CDR3 is made up of 16 amino acids. J gave up 3 bases and V 5 bases, and 9 bases lay outside the gene matches. Looked up from germline, CDR1 is SGHAT and CDR2 is FQNNGV. The CDR3 DNA is TGTGCCAGCAGCCCTCGTTTAGCGGGGGGGGGCTACGAGCAGTACTTC. Residues: CASSPRLAGGGYEQYF.

CDR3 nucleotide sequence: TGTGCCAGCAGCCAAGAAAGGCACAGGGTCACTGAAGCTTTCTTT. This sequence encodes CASSQERHRVTEAFF. The chain combines TRBV3-1 (or the pseudogene TRBV3-2) with TRBJ1-1; weak D call: TRBD1 (6 bases). Germline V gene lookup returns CDR1 LGHDT and CDR2 YNNKEL (reference sequence). This CDR3 is built from 15 residues. V was pared by 0 bases and J by 4 bases, with 12 bases between.

The chain employs TRBV4-2 and TRBJ1-1; 11 bases fit TRBD1. The length of the CDR3 is 17 residues. Germline V gives CDR1 LGHNA, CDR2 YNFKEQ. J gave up 3 bases and V 1 base, and 7 bases lay outside the gene matches. CDR3 bases: TGTGCCAGCAGCCAAGTGGGACAGGGGGGGTTTTACACTGAAGCTTTCTTT. This codes for CASSQVGQGGFYTEAFF.

This clone has more than one count but fewer than ten. The CDR3 DNA sequence: TGTGCCAGCAGCGCGGGGAGCACAGATACGCAGTATTTT. Amino acids: CASSAGSTDTQYF. This sequence joins TRBV2 and TRBJ2-3; TRBD2 might be the D (6 bases). Germline-derived CDR1 and CDR2 are SNHLY and FYNNEI. CDR3 size: 13 residues. V lost 6 bases to trimming and J lost 0 bases, with 7 bases between them.

This clone was found once. This sequence joins TRBV11-2 and TRBJ2-7; maybe TRBD2 (6 bases). The germline V gene has CDR1 SGHAT and CDR2 FQNNGV. Trimming removed 1 base from V and 3 bases from J, with 13 bases in between. The CDR3 is 15 amino acids. CDR3 region: CASSLVRGVFYEQYF. The CDR3 DNA follows: TGTGCCAGCAGCTTAGTGCGGGGAGTGTTCTACGAGCAGTACTTC.

This chain joins TRBV7-7 and TRBJ1-4, with 8 bases aligning to TRBD1. The CDR3 is 15 amino acids. CDR1 and CDR2 from the germline V gene are SSHAT and FNYEAQ (reference sequence). V lost 5 bases, J lost 8 bases, and 10 bases stayed unmatched. The CDR3 DNA reads as TGTGCCAGCAGCCTAAGCCAGGGGGCTGGGGAAAAACTGTTTTTT. This codes for CASSLSQGAGEKLFF.

The CDR3 here is CASSISRTGQNTEAFF. In DNA, the CDR3 is TGTGCCAGTAGTATATCCCGGACAGGGCAGAACACTGAAGCTTTCTTT. The chain uses TRBV19 and TRBJ1-1; 8 nucleotides align to TRBD1. V shed 2 bases, J shed 1 base, and the junction held 6 bases outside the gene matches. Germline CDR1 LNHDA, CDR2 SQIVND (reference sequence). This CDR3 has 16 residues. Complete variable domain (other parts from reference TRBV19 and TRBJ1-1): DGGITQSPKYLFRKEGQNVTLSCEQNLNHDAMYWYRQDPGQGLRLIYYSQIVNDFQKGDIAEGYSVSREKKESFPLTVTSAQKNPTAFYLCASSISRTGQNTEAFFGQGTRLTVV.

The rearrangement uses TRBV6-5 and TRBJ2-7, with 8 bases aligning to TRBD1. V trimming: 8 bases; J trimming: 3 bases; junction bases outside the gene matches: 9. Germline lookup yields CDR1 MNHEY and CDR2 SVGAGI. This CDR3 is 14 amino acids long. The CDR3 here is CASSPTGENYEQYF. In nucleotides, the CDR3 is TGTGCCAGCTCCCCGACAGGGGAAAACTACGAGCAGTACTTC.

This chain uses TRBV5-6 with TRBJ1-1; D not resolved. This CDR3 is built from 13 residues. Germline V lookup: CDR1 SGHDT, CDR2 YYEEEE. V gave up 0 bases and J gave up 6 bases, with 9 bases separating them. CDR3: CASSLARGSEAFF. DNA of the CDR3: TGTGCCAGCAGCTTGGCTCGGGGATCTGAAGCTTTCTTT. The full variable domain, its missing parts supplied by reference TRBV5-6 and TRBJ1-1, is DAGVTQSPTHLIKTRGQQVTLRCSPKSGHDTVSWYQQALGQGPQFIFQYYEEEERQRGNFPDRFSGHQFPNYSSELNVNALLLGDSALYLCASSLARGSEAFFGQGTRLTVV.

This clone was found once. The chain joins TRBV7-3 to TRBJ2-2; TRBD1 might be the D (5 bases). This CDR3 has 12 residues. V lost 3 bases, J lost 6 bases, and 5 bases lay in between. CDR1 is SGHTA and CDR2 is FQGTGA in the germline V gene. CDR3 nucleotides: TGTGCCAGCAGCTTGGGGCCCGGGGAGCTGTTTTTT. Protein sequence: CASSLGPGELFF.

This clone showed up just once. The CDR3 loop reads CAWSLVPGQGRAFF. DNA of the CDR3: TGTGCCTGGAGCCTTGTCCCGGGACAGGGGCGAGCTTTCTTT. The rearrangement uses TRBV30 and TRBJ1-1, with 10 nucleotides matching TRBD1. The CDR3 extends over 14 amino acids. Germline values: CDR1 GTSNPN, CDR2 SVGIG (reference sequence). The junction had 11 bases not matched to a gene; V was cut back by 3 bases and J by 10 bases.

The rearrangement links TRBV4-1 to TRBJ1-1; D possibly corresponds to TRBD1 (5 bases). The V end was cut by 5 bases, the J end by 4 bases, with 14 bases between. There are 14 residues in the CDR3. CDR1 is MGHRA, CDR2 YSYEKL, per germline. The CDR3 nucleotides read TGCGCCAGCAGCTCCCCGACCCAGGGCACTGAAGCTTTCTTT. Translation: CASSSPTQGTEAFF.

This chain joins TRBV19 and TRBJ2-7; TRBD2 might be the D (6 bases). CDR3 length: 14 residues. The V gene lost 8 bases and the J gene lost 2 bases, with 16 bases spanning the gap. Germline CDR1 is LNHDA and CDR2 is SQIVND (reference sequence). This chain's CDR3 is CASAAAGPPYEQYF. The CDR3 DNA reads TGTGCCAGTGCTGCGGCGGGGCCGCCCTACGAGCAGTACTTC.

The gene calls are TRBV2 and TRBJ1-2, with 7 bases matching TRBD1. J was trimmed by 2 bases and V by 4 bases; bases with no gene match: 10. The CDR3 contains 16 residues. Germline assignment: CDR1 SNHLY and CDR2 FYNNEI. The CDR3 loop is CASSVRPGQLNYGYTF. CDR3 nucleotide sequence: TGTGCCAGCAGTGTAAGGCCGGGACAGTTAAACTATGGCTACACCTTC.

V is TRBV23-1 and J is TRBJ2-7; tentatively, D is TRBD2 (6 bases). TRBV23-1 is an open reading frame, and its role is uncertain. CDR3 length: 16 residues. V gave up 0 bases and J gave up 0 bases, with 12 bases separating them. The CDR3 sequence: CASSQSGTYNSYEQYF. In DNA form, the CDR3 reads TGCGCCAGCAGTCAATCCGGGACTTACAACTCCTACGAGCAGTACTTC.

This chain connects TRBV3-1 (or the pseudogene TRBV3-2) to TRBJ1-1; 7 bases are a match to TRBD1. Germline CDR1 is LGHDT and CDR2 is YNNKEL (reference sequence). The CDR3 is 12 amino acids. The V gene end was trimmed by 4 bases and the J gene end by 10 bases; junction bases not matched to a gene: 6. DNA for the CDR3: TGTGCCAGCAGCCTCCCCCCAGGGGGAGCTTTCTTT. Translating it yields CASSLPPGGAFF.

The gene calls are TRBV5-6 and TRBJ1-1; possible D gene TRBD1, 6 bases. The germline V gene encodes CDR1 SGHDT and CDR2 YYEEEE. The V end lost 4 bases, the J end lost 0 bases, and 13 bases lay between the germline ends. The CDR3 spans 15 residues. The CDR3 sequence is CASSPNRVMNTEAFF. CDR3 sequence (DNA): TGTGCCAGCAGCCCAAACAGGGTTATGAACACTGAAGCTTTCTTT.

This chain connects TRBV9 to TRBJ1-3; possible D gene TRBD1, 5 bases. The V end was cut by 0 bases, the J end by 4 bases, with 14 bases between. In germline, CDR1 is SGDLS, CDR2 YYNGEE. The CDR3 spans 16 residues. The CDR3 region has the DNA TGTGCCAGCAGCGTAGATGGGGCGACGTTAGGAAACACCATATATTTT. Translating gives CASSVDGATLGNTIYF.

The rearrangement joins TRBV27 to TRBJ1-5; D uncertain. The CDR3 length is 14 residues. V dropped 5 bases and J dropped 0 bases, with 8 bases sitting between them. The germline V gene has CDR1 MNHEY and CDR2 SMNVEV (reference sequence). This CDR3 is CASSLKYSNQPQHF. The CDR3 DNA sequence: TGTGCCAGCAGTCTAAAGTATAGCAATCAGCCCCAGCATTTT.

This clone came up once. This CDR3 is CASSEFWTGLAKNIQYF. CDR3 coding DNA: TGTGCCAGCAGTGAATTCTGGACAGGCCTAGCCAAAAACATTCAGTACTTC. The chain carries TRBV6-1 and TRBJ2-4, with 7 bases identical to TRBD1. The CDR3 is made up of 17 amino acids. Germline trimming cut 2 bases from V and 0 bases from J; bases unmatched to any gene: 7. Germline values: CDR1 MNHNS, CDR2 SASEGT.

The chain joins TRBV3-1 (or the pseudogene TRBV3-2) to TRBJ2-1, with 7 bases fitting TRBD1. J lost 5 bases, V lost 0 bases, and 4 bases had no gene match. Germline V gene sequence: CDR1 LGHDT, CDR2 YNNKEL (reference sequence). This CDR3 comprises 15 residues. The CDR3 reads CASSQEGTDNNEQFF. The DNA for the CDR3 is TGTGCCAGCAGCCAAGAAGGGACAGACAACAATGAGCAGTTCTTC.

Details on this clone: One junction end does not reproduce the germline sequence, and a read error may be involved. The rearrangement links TRBV4-2 to TRBJ1-2; tentatively, D is TRBD1 (5 bases). The V gene's germline CDR1 is LGHNA and CDR2 YNFKEQ. The CDR3 sequence is 12 residues long. The CDR3 region is CASSQDSGAPHF. The CDR3 DNA reads as TGTGCCAGCAGCCAAGATAGTGGGGCTCCACACTTC.

The chain combines TRBV4-2 with TRBJ2-6, with 7 nucleotides matching TRBD1. The CDR3 spans 21 residues. CDR1 is LGHNA and CDR2 is YNFKEQ in the germline V gene. The J segment lost 0 bases and the V segment lost 0 bases, leaving 14 bases of the junction unmatched. CDR3 protein: CASSQDPPRGKGASGANVLTF. The CDR3 DNA follows: TGTGCCAGCAGCCAAGATCCGCCACGAGGCAAGGGGGCCTCTGGGGCCAACGTCCTGACTTTC.

V gene TRBV6-6 combines with J gene TRBJ2-7; the D gene is possibly TRBD2 (6 bases). CDR3 size: 15 residues. V was clipped by 5 bases and J by 1 base, with 15 bases between them. Looked up from germline, CDR1 is MNHNY and CDR2 is SVGAGI (reference sequence). The chain's CDR3 is CASSRFAGRSYEQYF. Written as DNA, the CDR3 is TGTGCCAGCAGTCGCTTTGCGGGGCGATCCTACGAGCAGTACTTC.

This clone was seen a single time. The chain carries TRBV12-3 or TRBV12-4 and TRBJ1-2, with D unresolved. This CDR3 spans 11 amino acids. V shed 6 bases and J shed 2 bases, with 4 bases lying between them. For the CDR3, the DNA is TGTGCCAGCAGCCTCAACTATGGCTACACCTTC. It codes for CASSLNYGYTF.

This rearrangement joins TRBV30 to TRBJ1-4, with D unclear. Germline CDR1 GTSNPN, CDR2 SVGIG (reference sequence). The germline V and J ends were trimmed by 3 bases and 6 bases, with 17 bases remaining between them. This CDR3 is 15 amino acids long. CDR3 sequence reads: CAWSPSASPYEKLFF. The CDR3 DNA follows: TGTGCCTGGAGCCCCTCAGCGAGCCCCTATGAAAAACTGTTTTTT.

About this clone: The junction differs from germline at one of its ends, possibly a read error. V usage is TRBV13 and J usage is TRBJ1-2; perhaps TRBD1 as D (6 bases). Germline values: CDR1 PRHDT, CDR2 FYEKMQ (reference sequence). The CDR3 runs 14 residues. Here the CDR3 reads CASSVGQSHYGYTF. CDR3 sequence (DNA): TGTGCCAGCAGCGTAGGACAGTCTCACTATGGCTACACCTTC.